These 20 T cell receptor beta chains were sequenced from one sample in a study of T cells after yellow fever vaccination. MiXCR was run by TCRdb on the 5' RACE reads, yielding one entry per CDR3 protein. The sample has 170,000 or so distinct CDR3 sequences, roughly a tenth seen once; the top ten hold 35% to 40%. The source material was CD8+ T cells sorted from PBMCs, sampled 45 days after the yellow fever booster vaccination. Receptors were obtained from a man aged 18 to 29 who received the YFV17D yellow fever vaccine.

The gene calls are TRBV7-9 and TRBJ2-1; the match to TRBD1 covers 8 bases. This CDR3 has 15 amino acids. The J segment lost 2 bases and the V segment lost 1 base, leaving 1 base of the junction unmatched. Germline V CDR1 and CDR2: SEHNR, FQNEAQ (reference sequence). For the CDR3, the DNA is TGTGCCAGCAGCTTAGGGACAGGGACCTACAATGAGCAGTTCTTC. As protein: CASSLGTGTYNEQFF.

This clonotype was counted only a few times. The gene calls are TRBV24-1 and TRBJ2-1; D gene ambiguous. Trimming took off 4 bases at V and 8 bases at J, with 5 bases between the two ends. Germline CDR1 reads KGHDR; CDR2 reads SFDVKD. The CDR3 runs to 11 residues. The CDR3 reads CATSDMDEQFF. The CDR3 nucleotides read TGTGCCACCAGTGACATGGATGAGCAGTTCTTC.

The chain has TRBV7-6 and TRBJ2-3; 11 bases map to TRBD2. V trimming: 1 base; J trimming: 5 bases; junction bases outside the gene matches: 5. Germline loops: CDR1 SGHVS, CDR2 FNYEAQ. This CDR3 region has 16 residues. Here the CDR3 DNA reads TGTGCCAGCAGCTTAGTCCCTAGCGGGGGGCGAGATACGCAGTATTTT. Amino acids: CASSLVPSGGRDTQYF.

This clonotype has more than one count but fewer than ten. The rearrangement links TRBV7-9 to TRBJ1-2, with D perhaps TRBD1 (5 bases). Germline-derived CDR1 and CDR2 are SEHNR and FQNEAQ (reference sequence). V gave up 4 bases and J gave up 5 bases, with 11 bases separating them. The CDR3 loop spans 13 amino acids. CDR3 protein: CASSSQRGYGYTF. The CDR3 bases are TGTGCCAGCAGCTCGCAACGGGGGTATGGCTACACCTTC.

The chain recombines TRBV9 with TRBJ2-1; D gene unclear. Germline loops: CDR1 SGDLS, CDR2 YYNGEE. V gave up 3 bases and J gave up 8 bases, with 6 bases separating them. The CDR3 extends over 11 amino acids. The CDR3 coding sequence is TGTGCCAGCAGCGCCTCCGATGAGCAGTTCTTC. The encoded protein is CASSASDEQFF.

The chain links TRBV5-1 to TRBJ2-5; TRBD1 aligns across 7 bases. Germline trimming cut 3 bases from V and 5 bases from J; bases unmatched to any gene: 4. The CDR3 has 13 amino acids. The V gene's germline CDR1 is SGHRS and CDR2 YFSETQ. CDR3 bases: TGCGCCAGCAGCTATACAGGGGAGGAGACCCAGTACTTC. Protein: CASSYTGEETQYF. Together with reference TRBV5-1 and TRBJ2-5, the CDR3 gives the full variable domain: KAGVTQTPRYLIKTRGQQVTLSCSPISGHRSVSWYQQTPGQGLQFLFEYFSETQRNKGNFPGRFSGRQFSNSRSEMNVSTLELGDSALYLCASSYTGEETQYFGPGTRLLVL.

This clonotype was detected a few times. The V gene is TRBV20-1, the J gene TRBJ2-7; the match to TRBD2 covers 8 bases. The V gene's germline CDR1 is DFQATT and CDR2 SNEGSKA (reference sequence). The CDR3 runs 14 residues. V lost 6 bases, J lost 1 base, and 8 bases stayed unmatched. The CDR3: CSANLAGTSYEQYF. In nucleotides, the CDR3 is TGCAGTGCAAACTTAGCGGGGACTTCCTACGAGCAGTACTTC.

This clonotype was recorded at least ten times. The chain employs TRBV3-1 and TRBJ1-1; no clear D gene. The germline CDR1 and CDR2 sequences are LGHDT and YNNKEL (reference sequence). The CDR3 consists of 13 residues. The ends were cut back, 5 bases at V and 7 bases at J, with 14 bases in the middle. In DNA form, the CDR3 reads TGTGCCAGCAGCGGAGGAGCCCAACTTGAAGCTTTCTTT. This translates into CASSGGAQLEAFF. The full variable domain, completed using reference TRBV3-1 and TRBJ1-1, is DTAVSQTPKYLVTQMGNDKSIKCEQNLGHDTMYWYKQDSKKFLKIMFSYNNKELIINETVPNRFSPKSPDKAHLNLHINSLELGDSAVYFCASSGGAQLEAFFGQGTRLTVV.

The chain uses TRBV28 and TRBJ2-2; 9 positions agree with TRBD1. Trimming cost V 8 bases and J 4 bases; bases outside gene matches: 8. Germline V lookup: CDR1 MDHEN, CDR2 SYDVKM. This CDR3 has 15 amino acids. The CDR3 nucleotides are TGTGCCAGCTCCTCCCGGGGACAGGGCACCGGGGAGCTGTTTTTT. This encodes CASSSRGQGTGELFF.

The chain employs TRBV4-3 and TRBJ2-5; D not resolved. Trimming shortened V by 4 bases and J by 4 bases, and 13 bases separated the two germline ends. Germline V gene sequence: CDR1 LGHNA, CDR2 YSLEER. The CDR3 extends over 14 amino acids. CDR3 bases: TGCGCCAGCAGCCCTCTCATGAGAGCAGAGACCCAGTACTTC. Its translation: CASSPLMRAETQYF.

The J gene is TRBJ1-5, the V gene TRBV7-9; D is unresolved. V shed 1 base and J shed 11 bases, with 9 bases lying between them. The V gene's germline CDR1 is SEHNR and CDR2 FQNEAQ (reference sequence). CDR3 length: 12 residues. The CDR3 region is CASSLDMLAQHF. CDR3 sequence (DNA): TGTGCCAGCAGCTTAGACATGTTGGCCCAGCATTTT.

This clonotype occurred a few times. The chain's CDR3 is CASSHLGGNQPQHF. CDR3 in DNA: TGCGCCAGCAGCCACCTGGGGGGGAATCAGCCCCAGCATTTT. The chain uses TRBV5-1 and TRBJ1-5; TRBD1 might be the D (5 bases). Germline loops: CDR1 SGHRS, CDR2 YFSETQ. V lost 4 bases to trimming and J lost 4 bases, with 12 bases between them. The CDR3 extends over 14 amino acids.

V is TRBV27 and J is TRBJ2-1; D remains unclear. The CDR3 is 13 amino acids. CDR1 is MNHEY and CDR2 is SMNVEV in the germline V gene (reference sequence). Trimming took 3 bases from V and 8 from J, leaving 11 bases between them. The CDR3 bases are TGTGCCAGCAGTTTTGACTCTCGGGATGAGCAGTTCTTC. Protein: CASSFDSRDEQFF.

This clonotype was observed a few times. The V gene is TRBV25-1, the J gene TRBJ2-5, with D tentatively TRBD1 or TRBD2 (5 bases each). This CDR3 comprises 14 residues. The V end lost 3 bases, the J end lost 2 bases, and 10 bases lay between the germline ends. Germline V gene data show CDR1 as MGHDK and CDR2 as SYGVNS. DNA for the CDR3: TGTGCCAGCAGTGATTGGGACCCACAAGAGACCCAGTACTTC. Protein product: CASSDWDPQETQYF.

This clonotype has more than one count but fewer than ten. The DNA for the CDR3 is TGTGCTCATAGACGGGGGAACACCGGGGAGCTGTTTTTT. Residues: CAHRRGNTGELFF. The V call is TRBV6-5, the J call TRBJ2-2; tentatively, D is TRBD2 (5 bases). This CDR3 has 13 amino acids. In germline, CDR1 is MNHEY, CDR2 SVGAGI.

This sequence joins TRBV19 and TRBJ2-2; 9 nucleotides match TRBD1. With 7 bases clipped from V and 3 bases from J, the junction kept 9 bases outside the gene matches. The CDR3 consists of 16 residues. Germline CDR1 and CDR2: LNHDA and SQIVND (reference sequence). CDR3 sequence reads: CASTPTGGGYTGELFF. For the CDR3, the DNA is TGTGCCAGTACCCCCACAGGGGGCGGGTACACCGGGGAGCTGTTTTTT.

This chain joins TRBV15 and TRBJ2-3, with D perhaps TRBD2 (7 bases). The CDR3 is 16 amino acids. The ends were cut back, 1 base at V and 3 bases at J, with 14 bases in the middle. Per the germline V gene, CDR1 is LNHNV and CDR2 is YYDKDF (reference sequence). CDR3 amino acids: CATSRVRGGATDTQYF. The CDR3 DNA reads TGTGCCACCAGCAGAGTCCGCGGGGGCGCGACAGATACGCAGTATTTT.

The sample holds a few counts of this clonotype. Written as DNA, the CDR3 is TGCAGCGTTGGAGGACTAGCGGGGGCCTTCAATGAGCAGTTCTTC. This encodes CSVGGLAGAFNEQFF. The chain couples TRBV29-1 to TRBJ2-1; the match to TRBD2 covers 13 bases. This CDR3 region has 15 residues. In germline, CDR1 is SQVTM, CDR2 ANQGSEA. Trimming cost V 4 bases and J 6 bases; bases outside gene matches: 6.

V is TRBV6-2 or TRBV6-3 and J is TRBJ2-1, with 10 bases matching TRBD1. CDR3 length: 11 residues. The trim removed 2 bases at V and 16 bases at J, leaving 2 bases unmatched. Germline loops: CDR1 MNHEY, CDR2 SVGEGT. CDR3 loop: CASSYRDRGFF. The CDR3 region has the DNA TGTGCCAGCAGTTACCGGGACAGGGGATTCTTC.

Only a few counts were recorded for this clonotype. The chain couples TRBV28 to TRBJ2-2, with TRBD1 matching over 11 bases. The trim removed 6 bases at V and 2 bases at J, leaving 5 bases unmatched. Germline CDR1 reads MDHEN; CDR2 reads SYDVKM. The CDR3 runs to 16 residues. CDR3 amino acids: CASRTGTGGNTGELFF. CDR3 nucleotide sequence: TGTGCCAGCAGAACCGGGACAGGGGGAAACACCGGGGAGCTGTTTTTT.